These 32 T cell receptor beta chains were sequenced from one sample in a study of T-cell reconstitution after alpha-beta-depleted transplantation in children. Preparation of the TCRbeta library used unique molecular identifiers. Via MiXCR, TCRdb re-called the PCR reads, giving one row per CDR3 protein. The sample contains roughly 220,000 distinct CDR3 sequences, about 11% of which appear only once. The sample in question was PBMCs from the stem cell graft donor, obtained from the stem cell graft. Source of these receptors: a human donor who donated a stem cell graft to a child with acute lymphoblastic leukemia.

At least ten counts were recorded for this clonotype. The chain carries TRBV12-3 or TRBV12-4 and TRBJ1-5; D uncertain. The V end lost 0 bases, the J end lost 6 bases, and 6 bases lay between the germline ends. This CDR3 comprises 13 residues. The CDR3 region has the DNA TGTGCCAGCAGTTTAGCGGAGGGTCAGCCCCAGCATTTT. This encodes CASSLAEGQPQHF.

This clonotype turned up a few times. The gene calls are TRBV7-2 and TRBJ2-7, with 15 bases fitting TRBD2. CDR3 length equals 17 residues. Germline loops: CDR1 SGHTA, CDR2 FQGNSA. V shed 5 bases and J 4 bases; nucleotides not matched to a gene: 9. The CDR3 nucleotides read TGTGCCAGCAGCCTAAGGACTAGCGGGGGGGCGGGTTACGAGCAGTACTTC. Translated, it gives CASSLRTSGGAGYEQYF. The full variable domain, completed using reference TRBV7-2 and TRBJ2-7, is GAGVSQSPSNKVTEKGKDVELRCDPISGHTALYWYRQSLGQGLEFLIYFQGNSAPDKSGLPSDRFSAERTGGSVSTLTIQRTQQEDSAVYLCASSLRTSGGAGYEQYFGPGTRLTVT.

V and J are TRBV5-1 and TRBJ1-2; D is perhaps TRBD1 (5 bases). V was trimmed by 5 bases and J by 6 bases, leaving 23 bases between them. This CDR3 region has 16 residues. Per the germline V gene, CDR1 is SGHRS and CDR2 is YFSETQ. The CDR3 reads CASRPTTRQGTHGYTF. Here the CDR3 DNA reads TGCGCCAGCAGACCTACGACAAGGCAGGGAACCCATGGCTACACCTTC.

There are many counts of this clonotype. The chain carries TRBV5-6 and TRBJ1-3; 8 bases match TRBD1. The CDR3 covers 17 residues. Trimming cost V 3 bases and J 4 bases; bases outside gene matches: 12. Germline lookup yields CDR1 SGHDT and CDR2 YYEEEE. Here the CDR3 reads CASSSTTPGGAGNTIYF. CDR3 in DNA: TGTGCCAGCAGCTCCACCACCCCAGGGGGCGCCGGAAACACCATATATTTT.

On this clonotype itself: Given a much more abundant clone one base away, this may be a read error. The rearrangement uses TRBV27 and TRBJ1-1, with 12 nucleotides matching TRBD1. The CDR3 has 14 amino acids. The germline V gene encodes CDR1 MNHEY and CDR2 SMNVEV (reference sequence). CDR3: CASQPGQGATESFF. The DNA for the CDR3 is TGTGCCAGCCAACCGGGACAGGGGGCCACTGAATCTTTCTTT.

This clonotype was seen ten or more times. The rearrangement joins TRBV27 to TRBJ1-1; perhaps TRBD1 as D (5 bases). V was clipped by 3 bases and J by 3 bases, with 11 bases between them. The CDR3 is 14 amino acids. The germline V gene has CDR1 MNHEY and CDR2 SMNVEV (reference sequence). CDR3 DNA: TGTGCCAGCAGTTTGGGGGGGGACTACACTGAAGCTTTCTTT. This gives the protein CASSLGGDYTEAFF.

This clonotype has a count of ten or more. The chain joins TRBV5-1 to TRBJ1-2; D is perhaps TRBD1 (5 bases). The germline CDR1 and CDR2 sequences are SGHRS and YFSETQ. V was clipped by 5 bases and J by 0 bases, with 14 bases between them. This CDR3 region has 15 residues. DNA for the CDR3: TGCGCCAGCAGTAACAACAGGTTCTCTAACTATGGCTACACCTTC. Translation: CASSNNRFSNYGYTF.

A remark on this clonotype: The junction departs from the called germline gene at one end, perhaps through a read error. The CDR3 sequence is CASSLERGLGRAIQYF. CDR3 DNA: TGCGCCAGCAGCTTGGAGCGTGGACTGGGCCGAGCCATTCAATACTTC. The J gene is TRBJ2-4, the V gene TRBV5-1; weak D call: TRBD2 (5 bases). There are 16 residues in the CDR3. Per germline, CDR1 SGHRS and CDR2 YFSETQ.

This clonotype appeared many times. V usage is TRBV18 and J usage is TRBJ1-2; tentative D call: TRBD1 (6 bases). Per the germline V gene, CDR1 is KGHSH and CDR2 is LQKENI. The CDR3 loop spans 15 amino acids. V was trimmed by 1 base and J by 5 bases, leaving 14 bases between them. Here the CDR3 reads CASSPQTGPGYGYTF. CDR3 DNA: TGTGCCAGCTCACCACAAACAGGGCCGGGTTATGGCTACACCTTC.

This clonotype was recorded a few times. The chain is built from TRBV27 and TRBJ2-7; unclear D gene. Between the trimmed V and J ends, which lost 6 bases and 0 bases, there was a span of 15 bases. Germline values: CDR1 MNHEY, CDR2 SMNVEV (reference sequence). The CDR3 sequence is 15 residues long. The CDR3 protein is CASSRRAAASYEQYF. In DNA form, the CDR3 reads TGTGCCAGCAGCCGCCGGGCCGCTGCCTCCTACGAGCAGTACTTC.

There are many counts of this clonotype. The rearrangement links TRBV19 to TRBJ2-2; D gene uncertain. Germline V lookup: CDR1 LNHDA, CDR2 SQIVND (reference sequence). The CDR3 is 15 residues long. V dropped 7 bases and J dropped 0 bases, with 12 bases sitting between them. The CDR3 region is CASTPRRPNTGELFF. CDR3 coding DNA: TGTGCCAGTACTCCCCGGCGCCCGAACACCGGGGAGCTGTTTTTT.

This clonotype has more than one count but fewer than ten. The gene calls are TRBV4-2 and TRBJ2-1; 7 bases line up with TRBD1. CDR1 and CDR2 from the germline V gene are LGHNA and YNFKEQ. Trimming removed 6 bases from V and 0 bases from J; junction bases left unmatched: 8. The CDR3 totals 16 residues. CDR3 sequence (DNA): TGTGCCAGCAGGAGAGACAGGGCTGGCTCCTACAATGAGCAGTTCTTC. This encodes CASRRDRAGSYNEQFF.

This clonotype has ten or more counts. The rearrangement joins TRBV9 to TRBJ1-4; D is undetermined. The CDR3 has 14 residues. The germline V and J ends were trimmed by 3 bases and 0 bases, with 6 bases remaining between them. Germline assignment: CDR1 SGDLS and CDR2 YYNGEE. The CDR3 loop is CASSAQSTNEKLFF. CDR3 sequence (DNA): TGTGCCAGCAGCGCTCAGTCAACTAATGAAAAACTGTTTTTT. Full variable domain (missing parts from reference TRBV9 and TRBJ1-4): DSGVTQTPKHLITATGQRVTLRCSPRSGDLSVYWYQQSLDQGLQFLIQYYNGEERAKGNILERFSAQQFPDLHSELNLSSLELGDSALYFCASSAQSTNEKLFFGSGTQLSVL.

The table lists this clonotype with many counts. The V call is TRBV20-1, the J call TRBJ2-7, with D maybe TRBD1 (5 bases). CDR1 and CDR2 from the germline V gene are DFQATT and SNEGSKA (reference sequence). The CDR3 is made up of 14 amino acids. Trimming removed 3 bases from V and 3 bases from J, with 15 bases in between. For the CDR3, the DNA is TGCAGTGCTAGGCCCCCAGGGATCCTCTACGAGCAGTACTTC. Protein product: CSARPPGILYEQYF.

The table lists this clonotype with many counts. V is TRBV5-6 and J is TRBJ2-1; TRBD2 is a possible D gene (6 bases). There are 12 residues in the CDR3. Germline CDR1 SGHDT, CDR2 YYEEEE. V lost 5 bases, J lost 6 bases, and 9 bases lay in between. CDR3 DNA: TGTGCCAGCAGGTCAGCGGGCAATGAGCAGTTCTTC. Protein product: CASRSAGNEQFF.

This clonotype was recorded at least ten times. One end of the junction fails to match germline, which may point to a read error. DNA of the CDR3: TGCAGTGCTCGAGAAGTAGCCCGACAGGACAATCAGCCCCAGCATTTT. Protein product: CSAREVARQDNQPQHF. The genes are TRBV20-1 and TRBJ1-5, with D tentatively TRBD1 (6 bases). The CDR3 length is 16 residues. From germline, CDR1 is DFQATT and CDR2 SNEGSKA (reference sequence).

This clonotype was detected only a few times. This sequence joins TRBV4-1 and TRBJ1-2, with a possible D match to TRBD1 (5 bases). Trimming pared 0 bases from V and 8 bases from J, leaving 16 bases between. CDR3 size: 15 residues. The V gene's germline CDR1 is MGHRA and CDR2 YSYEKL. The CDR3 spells CASSQERGDRSGYTF. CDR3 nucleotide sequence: TGCGCCAGCAGCCAAGAAAGGGGAGACAGATCCGGCTACACCTTC.

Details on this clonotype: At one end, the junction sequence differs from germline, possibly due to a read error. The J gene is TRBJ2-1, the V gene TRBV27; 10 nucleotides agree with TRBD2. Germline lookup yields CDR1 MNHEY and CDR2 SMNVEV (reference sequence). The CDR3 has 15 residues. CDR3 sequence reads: CTSSYRTSGNNEQFF. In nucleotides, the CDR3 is TGCACCAGCAGTTATCGGACTAGCGGAAACAATGAGCAGTTCTTC.

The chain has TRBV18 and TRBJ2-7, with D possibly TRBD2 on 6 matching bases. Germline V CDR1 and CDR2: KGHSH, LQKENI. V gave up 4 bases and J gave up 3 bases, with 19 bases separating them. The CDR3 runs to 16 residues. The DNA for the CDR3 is TGTGCCAGCTCACTACCCTTGGGGAGGTCCGGCTACGAGCAGTACTTC. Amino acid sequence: CASSLPLGRSGYEQYF.

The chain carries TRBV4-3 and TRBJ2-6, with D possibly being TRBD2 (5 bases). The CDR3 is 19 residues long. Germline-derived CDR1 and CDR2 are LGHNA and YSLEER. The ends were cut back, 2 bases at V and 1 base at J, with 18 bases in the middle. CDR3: CASSQRAGSGGSGANVLTF. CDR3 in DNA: TGCGCCAGCAGCCAAAGGGCAGGCAGCGGCGGGTCTGGGGCCAACGTCCTGACTTTC.

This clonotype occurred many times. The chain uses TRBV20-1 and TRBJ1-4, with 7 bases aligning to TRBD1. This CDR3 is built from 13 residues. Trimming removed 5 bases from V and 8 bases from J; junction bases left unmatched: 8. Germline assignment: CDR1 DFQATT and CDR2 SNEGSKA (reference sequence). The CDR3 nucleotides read TGCAGTGCTCCCAGACAGGGTGAAGAAAAACTGTTTTTT. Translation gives CSAPRQGEEKLFF.

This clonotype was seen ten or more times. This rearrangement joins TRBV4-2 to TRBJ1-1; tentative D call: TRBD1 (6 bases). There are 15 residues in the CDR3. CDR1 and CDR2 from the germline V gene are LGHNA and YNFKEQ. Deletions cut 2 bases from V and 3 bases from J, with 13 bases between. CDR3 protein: CASSQLQGRDTEAFF. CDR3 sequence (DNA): TGTGCCAGCAGCCAATTACAGGGAAGGGACACTGAAGCTTTCTTT.

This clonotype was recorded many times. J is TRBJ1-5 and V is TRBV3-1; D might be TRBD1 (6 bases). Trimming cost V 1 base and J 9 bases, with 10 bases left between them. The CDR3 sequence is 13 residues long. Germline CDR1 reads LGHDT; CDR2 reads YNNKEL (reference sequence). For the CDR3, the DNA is TGTGCCAGCAGCCAAGGCAGGGGTGGGCCCCAGCATTTT. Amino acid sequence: CASSQGRGGPQHF.

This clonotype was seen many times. This chain's CDR3 is CASRTQDTSQYF. In DNA form, the CDR3 reads TGTGCCAGCAGGACACAGGATACGAGCCAGTACTTC. The V call is TRBV25-1, the J call TRBJ2-7; D is perhaps TRBD1 (5 bases). Trimming shortened V by 6 bases and J by 10 bases, and 16 bases separated the two germline ends. This CDR3 spans 12 amino acids. Germline V gives CDR1 MGHDK, CDR2 SYGVNS.

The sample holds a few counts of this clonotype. Written as DNA, the CDR3 is TGTGCCAGCAGTTTAGAAACAGGAGGGACAGGGGGCTACGAGCAGTACTTC. It encodes CASSLETGGTGGYEQYF. The rearrangement joins TRBV12-3 or TRBV12-4 to TRBJ2-7, with TRBD1 matching over 11 bases. The J segment lost 3 bases and the V segment lost 1 base, leaving 8 bases of the junction unmatched. The CDR3 has 17 residues.

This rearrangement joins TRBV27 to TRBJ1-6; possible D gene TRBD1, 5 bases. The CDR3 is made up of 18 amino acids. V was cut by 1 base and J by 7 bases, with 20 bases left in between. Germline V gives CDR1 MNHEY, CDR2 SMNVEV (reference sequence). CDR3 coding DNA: TGTGCCAGCAGTTTATTCTCGCTAACCCGGCAGGGAAATTCACCCCTCCACTTT. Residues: CASSLFSLTRQGNSPLHF.

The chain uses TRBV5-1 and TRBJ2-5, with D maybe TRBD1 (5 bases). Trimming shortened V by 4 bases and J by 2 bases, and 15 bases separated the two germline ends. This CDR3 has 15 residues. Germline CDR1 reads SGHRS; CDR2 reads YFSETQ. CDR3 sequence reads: CASSATRQLQETQYF. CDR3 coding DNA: TGCGCCAGCAGCGCAACGAGACAGTTACAAGAGACCCAGTACTTC.

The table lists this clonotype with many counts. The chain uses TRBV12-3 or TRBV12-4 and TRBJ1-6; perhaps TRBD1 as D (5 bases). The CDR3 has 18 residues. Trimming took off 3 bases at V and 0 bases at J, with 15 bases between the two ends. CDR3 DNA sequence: TGTGCCAGCAGTTTTCCTGTTGTGGGGCGCTCCTATAATTCACCCCTCCACTTT. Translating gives CASSFPVVGRSYNSPLHF.

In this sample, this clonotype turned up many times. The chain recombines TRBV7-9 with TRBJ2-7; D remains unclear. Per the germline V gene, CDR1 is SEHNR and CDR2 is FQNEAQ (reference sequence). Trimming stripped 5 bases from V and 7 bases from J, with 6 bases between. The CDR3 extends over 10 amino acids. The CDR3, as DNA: TGTGCCAGCAGCCTTCAGGAGCAGTACTTC. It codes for CASSLQEQYF.

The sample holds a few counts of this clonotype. The CDR3 here is CSARARRVYDEQYF. The CDR3 nucleotides are TGCAGTGCTAGAGCGCGCAGGGTGTACGACGAGCAGTACTTC. The chain carries TRBV20-1 and TRBJ2-7; maybe TRBD1 (5 bases). Germline V gives CDR1 DFQATT, CDR2 SNEGSKA (reference sequence). This CDR3 spans 14 amino acids. Between the trimmed V and J ends, which lost 1 base and 5 bases, there was a span of 15 bases.

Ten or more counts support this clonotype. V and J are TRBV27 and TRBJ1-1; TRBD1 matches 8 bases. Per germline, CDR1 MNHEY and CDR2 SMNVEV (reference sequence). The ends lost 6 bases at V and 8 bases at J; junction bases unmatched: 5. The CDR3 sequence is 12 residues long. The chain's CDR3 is CASRPGQGEAFF. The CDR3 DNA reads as TGTGCCAGCAGACCAGGACAGGGAGAAGCTTTCTTT.

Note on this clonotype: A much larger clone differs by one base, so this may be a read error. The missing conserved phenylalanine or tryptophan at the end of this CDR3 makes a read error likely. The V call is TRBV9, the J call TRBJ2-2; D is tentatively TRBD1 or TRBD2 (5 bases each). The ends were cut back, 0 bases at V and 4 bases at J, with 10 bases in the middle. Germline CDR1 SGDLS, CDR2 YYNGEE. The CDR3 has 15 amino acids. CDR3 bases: TGTGCCAGCAGCGTAGGGGACCGACTCACCGGGGAGCTGTTTTTG. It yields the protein CASSVGDRLTGELFL.